The rows below give T cell receptor beta chains drawn from one sample of a study of graft-versus-host responses after intestinal transplantation. Method: immunoSEQ multiplex PCR; TCRdb's copy keeps in-frame clones and lacks some. The table shows about 6,900 clones, with just under 25% occurring only once. Sequenced material: alloreactive CD4+ T cells from a mixed lymphocyte reaction culture, taken before transplantation. Receptor source: a human patient who was an organ donor for intestinal transplantation. CDR3s include the opening cysteine and the closing phenylalanine or tryptophan. D genes are given only for firm matches. Rows give clone size only sometimes, using once, few, many, or a class for an expanded clone.

d_call cdr3_length clone_size j_call v_call cdr3_nt cdr3_aa
- 15 - TRBJ2-5 TRBV7-2 TGTGCCAGCAGCTTAGTCTGGCAGGGAAGAGAGACCCAGTACTTC CASSLVWQGRETQYF
- 12 - TRBJ1-3 TRBV6-1 TGTGCCAGCATCCACTCTGGAAACACCATATATTTT CASIHSGNTIYF
TRBD1 16 - TRBJ1-3 TRBV6-9 TGTGCCAGCAGTTACAACAGGGGGCTATTTGGAAACACCATATATTTT CASSYNRGLFGNTIYF
TRBD2 18 few TRBJ2-1 TRBV12-5 TGTGCTAGTGGTTCCGACCCGTGGGCCGGGACTAACTACAATGAGCAGTTCTTC CASGSDPWAGTNYNEQFF
- 13 - TRBJ2-7 TRBV6-6 TGTGCCAGCAGTTACGAGCGGACCTACGAGCAGTACTTC CASSYERTYEQYF
- 13 few TRBJ1-2 TRBV29-1 TGCAGCGTTGAAATCGTACAGGTCTATGGCTACACCTTC CSVEIVQVYGYTF
TRBD2 14 - TRBJ2-1 TRBV10-1 TGCGCCAGCATACCGGCTAGCGGGGACAATGAGCAGTTCTTC CASIPASGDNEQFF
- 16 - TRBJ2-2 TRBV15 TGTGCCACCAGCAGAGATAGACTACCGAACACCGGGGAGCTGTTTTTT CATSRDRLPNTGELFF
TRBD1 16 few TRBJ1-2 TRBV5-8 TGTGCCAGCAGCTTGGATACCCAGACAGGGTACTATGGCTACACCTTC CASSLDTQTGYYGYTF
- 11 - TRBJ1-1 TRBV5-4 TGTGCCAGCAGCTTTGGCCAGAGCGCTTTCTTT CASSFGQSAFF
- 13 - TRBJ2-1 TRBV7-8 TGTGCCAGCAGCTTTTTCCAGGGAAATGAGCAGTTCTTC CASSFFQGNEQFF
TRBD2 15 medium-sized TRBJ2-1 TRBV27 TGTGCCAGCAGTTTTTGGGCGGGAGGGGAAGATGAGCAGTTCTTC CASSFWAGGEDEQFF
TRBD2 15 few TRBJ2-3 TRBV29-1 TGCAGCCCAAGGCTAGCGGAACCGAGCACAGATACGCAGTATTTT CSPRLAEPSTDTQYF